The subject of this entry is one TCR beta chain. The authors amplified TCR beta CDR3 from genomic DNA using two-round multiplex PCR. Primers (each specific to one TRBV or TRBJ gene) were used in first-round PCR. From the multiplex PCR reads, TCRdb called clonotypes with MiXCR, one entry per CDR3 protein. This sample has more than 11,000 distinct CDR3 sequences, with around 29% found just once. The data belong to a study of prognosis after radiotherapy for stage I lung cancer. Trimming shortened V by 1 base and J by 5 bases, and 17 bases separated the two germline ends. This CDR3 is built from 16 residues. Germline CDR1 reads LNHNV; CDR2 reads YYDKDF (reference sequence).

The sequence derives from a donor over 45 with non-small cell lung cancer. Sequencing was performed on PBMCs, taken before or after stereotactic body radiation therapy (not recorded which). The chain combines TRBV15 with TRBJ2-5, with unresolved D. The CDR3 DNA reads TGTGCCACCAGCAGAGGTGGGCTCGTCGGAGAGGAGACCCAGTACTTC. Translating it yields CATSRGGLVGEETQYF.